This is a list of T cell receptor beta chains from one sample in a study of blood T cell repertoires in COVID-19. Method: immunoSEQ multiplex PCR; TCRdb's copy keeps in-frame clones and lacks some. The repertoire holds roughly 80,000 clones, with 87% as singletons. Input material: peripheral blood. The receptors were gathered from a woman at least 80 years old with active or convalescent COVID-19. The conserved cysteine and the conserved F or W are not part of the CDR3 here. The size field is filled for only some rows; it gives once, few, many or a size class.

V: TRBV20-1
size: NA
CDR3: SASRRGGSNEQF

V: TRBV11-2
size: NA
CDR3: ASSFQGRETQY

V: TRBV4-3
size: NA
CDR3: ASSQVVTVNTEAF

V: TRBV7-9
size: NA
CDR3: ASSLAGFGPVGEQF

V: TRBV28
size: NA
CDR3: ASSFPHAGQGAKNIQY

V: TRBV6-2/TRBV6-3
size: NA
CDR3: ASSLQGTGELF

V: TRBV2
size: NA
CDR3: ASRGREGLNEQF

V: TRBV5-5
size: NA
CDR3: ASSPGQGLTHEQY

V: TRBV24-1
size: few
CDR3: ATSDRSYEQY

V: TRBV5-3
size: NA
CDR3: ARNHITGAPEGYT

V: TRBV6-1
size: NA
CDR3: ASSVRYVASNQPQH

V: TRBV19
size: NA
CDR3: ASSSGQETQY

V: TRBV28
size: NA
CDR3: ASSGQPTDTQY

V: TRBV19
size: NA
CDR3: ASSAAINEKLF

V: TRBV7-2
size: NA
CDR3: ASSLARGRGNEQF

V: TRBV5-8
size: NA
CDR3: ASSLLSSSWKGADTQY

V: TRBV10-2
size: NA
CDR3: ASSVGDRNSPLH

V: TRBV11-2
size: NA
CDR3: ASSRTSGGDYEQF

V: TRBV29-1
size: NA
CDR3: SVGGTGAGNTIY

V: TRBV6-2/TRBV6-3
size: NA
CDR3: ASSYSRNYGYT

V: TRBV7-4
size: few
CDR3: ASSARDSVEKLF

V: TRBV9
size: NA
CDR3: ASSVEDFGQPYNEQF

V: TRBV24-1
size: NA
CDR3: ATSDSGQSDTSGEQY

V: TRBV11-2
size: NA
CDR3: ASSSWGGNNEQF

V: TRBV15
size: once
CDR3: ATSRGGGPHEQF

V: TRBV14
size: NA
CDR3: ASSQTQGGEQF

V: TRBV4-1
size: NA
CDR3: ASSPSGVRETQY

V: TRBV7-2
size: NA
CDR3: ASSLGSQETQY

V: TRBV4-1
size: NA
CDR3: ASGGIGGSGNEQF

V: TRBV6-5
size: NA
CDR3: ASRREGAIQETQY

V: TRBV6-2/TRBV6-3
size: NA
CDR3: ASSPVGTATYWGYT

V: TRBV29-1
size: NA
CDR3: SVTTRDEQY

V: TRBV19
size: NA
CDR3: ASSTSEGRSSIQY

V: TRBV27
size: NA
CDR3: ASYLRDRGHVEQF

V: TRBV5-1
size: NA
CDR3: ASSSSGSYNEQF

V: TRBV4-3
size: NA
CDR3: ASSQFSGFGDTEAF

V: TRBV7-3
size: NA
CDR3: ASSLMVAGDTQY

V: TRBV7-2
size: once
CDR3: ASSPSRGVSYGYT

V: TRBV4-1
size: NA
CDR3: ASSPGQLRTDTQY

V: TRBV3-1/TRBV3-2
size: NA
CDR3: ASSPLRGVSNTGELF

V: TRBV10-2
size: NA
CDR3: ASKSGGGVYEQY

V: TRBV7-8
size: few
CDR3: ASSLVGGETGQPQH

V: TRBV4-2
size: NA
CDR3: ASSPIRGEDTGELF

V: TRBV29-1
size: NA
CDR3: SIPLTGGINYGYT